One and the same sample provided the 13 T cell receptor beta chains below, sequenced in a study of CXCR3-negative and CXCR3-positive naive CD8 T cells. These receptors' targets are unknown. The TRB cDNA libraries were prepared by 5' RACE with UMI labels. Using the 5' RACE reads, TCRdb records one entry per CDR3 protein without DNA. The table for this sample gives approximately 98,000 distinct CDR3 sequences. Findings and caveats of the study: CXCR3-positive naive cells carried more hydrophobic TRB CDR3s than CXCR3-negative naive cells did.

Sequencing used naive CXCR3+ CD8+ T cells from blood. Specified subset: CD45RO-CCR7+CD27+CD95- naive CD8+ T cells expressing CXCR3 (TNR3+). The receptors come from a human donor in good health. Some clones in this sample may be carry-over from other donors' samples.

The rearrangement uses TRBV6-6 and TRBJ2-7; the TRBD2 assignment by TCRdb is unverifiable without DNA. The CDR3 is made up of 17 amino acids. Germline V CDR1 and CDR2: MNHNY, SVGAGI (reference sequence). The CDR3 sequence: CASTSGTSGGTSYEQYF.

V and J are TRBV7-9 and TRBJ2-1; TCRdb picks TRBD1, but there is no DNA to check that call. The V gene's germline CDR1 is SEHNR and CDR2 FQNEAQ (reference sequence). This CDR3 has 15 residues. The CDR3 loop is CATDGGRSGTNEQFF.

The rearrangement uses TRBV30 and TRBJ2-1. Germline V gives CDR1 GTSNPN, CDR2 SVGIG (reference sequence). The CDR3 totals 13 residues. CDR3 region: CAWSRGAYNEQFF.

The V gene is TRBV3-1, the J gene TRBJ1-5; TCRdb outputs TRBD1, but without DNA this stays unchecked. Germline CDR1 LGHDT, CDR2 YNNKEL (reference sequence). The CDR3 is made up of 18 amino acids. CDR3 in amino acids: CASSQDSPGIISNQPQHF.

This chain connects TRBV21-1 to TRBJ1-4; TCRdb selects TRBD1, and the lack of DNA leaves this call unchecked. TRBV21-1 is an annotated pseudogene. The CDR3 is made up of 16 amino acids. The CDR3 protein is CASSSYDGTTNEKLFF.

The chain employs TRBV20-1 and TRBJ2-7; lacking DNA, the TRBD1 call made by TCRdb goes unchecked. CDR1 and CDR2 (germline): DFQATT, SNEGSKA (reference sequence). The CDR3 runs to 15 residues. The CDR3 reads CSALIRADGGNEQYF.

The genes are TRBV4-3 and TRBJ2-7; absent DNA, TCRdb's TRBD2 call cannot be checked. The germline V gene encodes CDR1 LGHNA and CDR2 YSLEER. The CDR3 extends over 16 amino acids. The CDR3 here is CASSQDAPSGDYEQYF.

The V and J genes are TRBV12-3 or TRBV12-4 and TRBJ2-1; TCRdb designates TRBD1, a call that cannot be tested without DNA. The CDR3 is made up of 16 amino acids. The CDR3 sequence: CASSLQGAHSYNEQFF.

The chain couples TRBV7-3 to TRBJ2-1; TCRdb reports TRBD1, a call that lacks DNA to check it against. This CDR3 spans 17 amino acids. Germline loops: CDR1 SGHTA, CDR2 FQGTGA. The CDR3 sequence is CASSPWGEGASYNEQFF.

The V and J genes are TRBV4-3 and TRBJ1-2. The CDR3 has 13 residues. CDR1 and CDR2 (germline): LGHNA, YSLEER. The CDR3: CASSQGSENGYTF.

The V and J genes are TRBV20-1 and TRBJ1-5. CDR3 length equals 15 residues. Germline V gene sequence: CDR1 DFQATT, CDR2 SNEGSKA (reference sequence). CDR3 amino acids: CSARDYKGGYQPQHF.

The chain joins TRBV29-1 to TRBJ2-7; TCRdb outputs TRBD1, but without DNA this stays unchecked. CDR3 length: 17 residues. CDR1 is SQVTM and CDR2 is ANQGSEA in the germline V gene. CDR3: CSVEARSAGQGSYEQYF.

CDR3 loop: CASSPVSGNQETQYF. The V gene is TRBV4-2, the J gene TRBJ2-5; lacking DNA, the TRBD1 call made by TCRdb goes unchecked. The CDR3 totals 15 residues. Germline CDR1 LGHNA, CDR2 YNFKEQ.